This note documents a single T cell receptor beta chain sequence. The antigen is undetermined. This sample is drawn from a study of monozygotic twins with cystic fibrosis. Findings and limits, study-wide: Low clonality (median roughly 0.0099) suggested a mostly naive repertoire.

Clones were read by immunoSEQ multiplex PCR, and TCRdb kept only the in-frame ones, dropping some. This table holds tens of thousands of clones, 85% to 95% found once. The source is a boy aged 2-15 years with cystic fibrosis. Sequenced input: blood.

CDR3: CASRDRTYNEQFF. CDR3 DNA: TGTGCCAGCAGGGACAGGACCTACAATGAGCAGTTCTTC. The chain has TRBV11-3 and TRBJ2-1; the match to TRBD1 covers 7 bases. The CDR3 has 13 residues. Germline assignment: CDR1 SGHNT and CDR2 YENEEA. With 6 bases clipped from V and 2 bases from J, the junction kept 1 base outside the gene matches.